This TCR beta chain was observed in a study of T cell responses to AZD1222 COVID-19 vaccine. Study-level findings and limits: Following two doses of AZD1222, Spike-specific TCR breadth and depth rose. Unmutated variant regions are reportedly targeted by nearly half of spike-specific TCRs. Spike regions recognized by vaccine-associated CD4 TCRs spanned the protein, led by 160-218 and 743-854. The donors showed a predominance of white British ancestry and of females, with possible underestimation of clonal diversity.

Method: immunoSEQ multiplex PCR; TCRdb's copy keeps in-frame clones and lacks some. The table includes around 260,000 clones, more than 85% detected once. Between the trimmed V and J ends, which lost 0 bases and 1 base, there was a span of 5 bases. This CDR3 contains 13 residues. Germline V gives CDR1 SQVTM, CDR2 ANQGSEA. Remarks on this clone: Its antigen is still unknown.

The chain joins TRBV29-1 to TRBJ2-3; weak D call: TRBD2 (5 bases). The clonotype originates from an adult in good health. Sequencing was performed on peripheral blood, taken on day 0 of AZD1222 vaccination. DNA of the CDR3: TGCAGCGTTGAAGACGGGGGCACAGATACGCAGTATTTT. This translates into CSVEDGGTDTQYF.